This T cell receptor beta chain comes out of a study of blood T cell repertoires in COVID-19. Study-level information: The origin of the acute and convalescent COVID-19 samples was the United States, Italy and Spain. The analysed material was cDNA or gDNA that came from T cells, B-cell-depleted T cells, or PBMCs.

Authors' data handling: How many nucleated cells were present was estimated from reference gene primer amplification. Sequencing used immunoSEQ multiplex PCR; TCRdb keeps in-frame clones, though not all of them. V and J calls and clone size are copied from that table; D and trimming were computed from the DNA. This table holds about 72,000 clones, approximately 85% found once. Germline V gene sequence: CDR1 MRHNA, CDR2 SNTAGT. Deletions cut 4 bases from V and 5 bases from J, with 14 bases between. This CDR3 contains 15 residues. The clonotype was recovered from a woman of 80 years or more with active or convalescent COVID-19. This chain joins TRBV6-4 and TRBJ2-2; tentative D call: TRBD2 (5 bases). Sequenced sample: peripheral blood. For the CDR3, the DNA is TGTGCCAGCAGTGTTGAGGGCCCGGGAACCGGGGAGCTGTTTTTT. It is translated as CASSVEGPGTGELFF.